The clone carrying this TCR beta chain was picked up a small number of times. What it binds is unknown. TCRdb called the 5' RACE reads again in MiXCR, with one record for every CDR3 protein. The profile covers 450,000 to 600,000 distinct CDR3 sequences, with approximately 15% appearing a single time and 11% to 15% taken by the ten largest. This entry is derived from a study of T cells after yellow fever vaccination. About the research overall: Any fraction with a low cell number was prepared using SMART-Seq v4 Ultra Low Input.

Study conclusions and caveats: Although the secondary response was weaker, it peaked faster, at day 5 versus 15. The presence of abundant clonotypes contaminating from the bulk population was possible in FACS-sorted repertoires.

Trimming took 2 bases from V and 0 from J, leaving 11 bases between them. This CDR3 region has 15 residues. Germline values: CDR1 SGHVS, CDR2 FNYEAQ. This TCR derives from a young man who received the YFV17D yellow fever vaccine. The chain has TRBV7-6 and TRBJ2-7, with D perhaps matching TRBD2 (5 bases). The starting material was PBMCs, obtained on the day of the yellow fever booster vaccination. CDR3 nucleotides: TGTGCCAGCAGCTTATTCGAGGGCTCCTCCTACGAGCAGTACTTC. This codes for CASSLFEGSSYEQYF.